This T cell receptor beta chain was captured in a study of blood T cells in healthy people across ages. The use of a sample-barcoded 5' primer and a J-beta primer mix characterized a second PCR of 7 to 11 cycles. Each CDR3 protein is one row after TCRdb ran MiXCR on the 5' RACE reads. The data hold roughly 1,500,000 distinct CDR3 sequences, with roughly 45% observed a single time. The CDR3 is made up of 13 amino acids. The V gene's germline CDR1 is DFQATT and CDR2 SNEGSKA (reference sequence). The chain has TRBV20-1 and TRBJ2-7; the match to TRBD2 covers 8 bases. What was sequenced was blood. The clonotype originates from a woman between 18 and 29 years old in good health. The CDR3 nucleotides are TGCAGCGCTCGGGAGCGGGAGTTCTACGAGCAGTACTTC. It encodes CSAREREFYEQYF.